This entry concerns a single TCR beta chain. Antigen specificity is unknown. The V end lost 7 bases, the J end lost 1 base, and 10 bases lay between the germline ends. Germline assignment: CDR1 SQVTM and CDR2 ANQGSEA. There are 12 residues in the CDR3. Using immunoSEQ multiplex PCR, the repertoire was profiled, and TCRdb retains in-frame clones only, with some absent. The table shows fewer than 200,000 clones, with roughly nine tenths occurring only once. The data were taken from a study of cytomegalovirus exposure and HLA in healthy donors. Notes on the study in general: Most TCR sequences were uncommon, yet certain public TCRs appeared in many donors. Three of the chains that were CMV-associated were confirmed in vitro to be specific for CMV antigens. Clusters of TCRs from the first cohort tended to co-occur in the roughly 120 validation repertoires (as a later analysis found).

The receptor comes from a man younger than 35 in good health and CMV-seropositive. V gene TRBV29-1 combines with J gene TRBJ1-1; D perhaps matches TRBD1 (5 bases). Input material: PBMCs. The CDR3 is CSALGGNTEAFF. The CDR3 DNA follows: TGCAGCGCCCTGGGGGGGAACACTGAAGCTTTCTTT.